This T cell receptor beta chain comes out of a study of T cells in Graves' hyperthyroidism and ophthalmopathy. Amplified TCR beta CDR3 regions came from RNA transcripts. In the first-round RT-PCR of the TCR CDR3, the HTBI primer set was used. A single record per CDR3 protein comes from TCRdb applying MiXCR to the multiplex PCR reads. The sample comprises more than 350,000 distinct CDR3 sequences, more than 13% of which are singletons, and less than 35% rests with the top ten. This clonotype was seen repeatedly, ten times or more. Germline V gene sequence: CDR1 SNHLY, CDR2 FYNNEI. CDR3 length: 15 residues. Deletions cut 6 bases from V and 4 bases from J, with 18 bases between.

The rearrangement joins TRBV2 to TRBJ2-5; tentative D call: TRBD1 (6 bases). This receptor was obtained from a woman aged 25 to 39 with Graves' hyperthyroidism. The sequenced sample was blood. This CDR3 is CASSARGSRRETQYF. CDR3 bases: TGTGCCAGCAGCGCCAGGGGCAGCCGACGAGAGACCCAGTACTTC.